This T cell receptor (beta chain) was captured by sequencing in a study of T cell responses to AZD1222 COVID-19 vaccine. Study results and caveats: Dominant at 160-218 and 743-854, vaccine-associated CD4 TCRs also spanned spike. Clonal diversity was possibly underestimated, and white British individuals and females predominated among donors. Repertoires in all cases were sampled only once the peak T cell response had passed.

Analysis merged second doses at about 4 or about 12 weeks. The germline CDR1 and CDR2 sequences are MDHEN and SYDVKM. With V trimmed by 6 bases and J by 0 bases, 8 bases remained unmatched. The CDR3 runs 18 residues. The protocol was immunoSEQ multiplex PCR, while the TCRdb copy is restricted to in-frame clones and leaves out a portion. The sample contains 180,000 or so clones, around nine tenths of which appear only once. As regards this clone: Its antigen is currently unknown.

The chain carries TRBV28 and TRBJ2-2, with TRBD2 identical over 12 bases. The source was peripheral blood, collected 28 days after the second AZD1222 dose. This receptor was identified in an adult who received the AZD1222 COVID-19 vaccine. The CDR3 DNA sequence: TGTGCCAGCAGGGGAGGACTAGCGGGATGGGCGAACACCGGGGAGCTGTTTTTT. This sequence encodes CASRGGLAGWANTGELFF.